This T cell receptor (beta chain) is drawn from a study of blood T cell repertoires in COVID-19. Across the whole study: Samples representing acute and convalescent COVID-19 were sourced from the United States, Italy and Spain. Sample material is recorded as cDNA or gDNA derived from T cells, B-cell-depleted T cells, or PBMCs.

The data were produced by immunoSEQ multiplex PCR, yet TCRdb's version contains in-frame clones alone and is incomplete. The sample lists fewer than 70,000 clones; roughly 84% were seen once. V shed 6 bases and J shed 4 bases, with 13 bases lying between them. In germline, CDR1 is SNHLY, CDR2 FYNNEI. The length of the CDR3 is 13 residues. The V call is TRBV2, the J call TRBJ2-7, with a weak D call TRBD1 (7 bases). Sequencing was performed on peripheral blood. The sequence was collected from a man aged 50-59 years with active COVID-19. CDR3 in DNA: TGTGCCAGCAGCCAGGGGGGCCGATACGAGCAGTACTTC. Amino acid sequence: CASSQGGRYEQYF.